The clone carrying this T cell receptor beta chain has only one observation. Methods used by the authors: Estimation of nucleated cell counts was performed using reference gene primer amplification. Using immunoSEQ multiplex PCR, the repertoire was profiled, and TCRdb retains in-frame clones only, with some absent. D and trimming were read from the DNA, whereas the V and J calls and clone size are those reported in that table. The data hold under 120,000 clones, with approximately 69% observed a single time. Trimming stripped 2 bases from V and 5 bases from J, with 15 bases between. Germline V gene sequence: CDR1 SGHTA, CDR2 FQGNSA. This CDR3 spans 15 amino acids. The data were taken from a study of blood T cell repertoires in COVID-19.

Specimen: peripheral blood. The TCR originated in an older man with acute or convalescent COVID-19. The chain joins TRBV7-2 to TRBJ1-1; the D is unclear. CDR3 nucleotides: TGTGCCAGCAGCTTATCGTCCCGGTCGTGGACTGAAGCTTTCTTT. Amino acids: CASSLSSRSWTEAFF.